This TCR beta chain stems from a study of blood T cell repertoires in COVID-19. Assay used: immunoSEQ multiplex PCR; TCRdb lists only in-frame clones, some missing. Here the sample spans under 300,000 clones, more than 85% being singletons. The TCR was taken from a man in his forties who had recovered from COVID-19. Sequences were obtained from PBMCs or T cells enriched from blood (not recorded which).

CDR3 sequence reads: CASSLPGQGAISAFF. DNA for the CDR3: TGTGCCAGCAGCTTACCCGGACAGGGGGCGATTTCAGCTTTCTTT. The chain is built from TRBV7-9 and TRBJ1-1; 11 bases align to TRBD1. This CDR3 is 15 amino acids long. After removal of 2 bases from V and 10 bases from J, the junction contained 9 bases not matched to a gene. Germline CDR1 SEHNR, CDR2 FQNEAQ (reference sequence).